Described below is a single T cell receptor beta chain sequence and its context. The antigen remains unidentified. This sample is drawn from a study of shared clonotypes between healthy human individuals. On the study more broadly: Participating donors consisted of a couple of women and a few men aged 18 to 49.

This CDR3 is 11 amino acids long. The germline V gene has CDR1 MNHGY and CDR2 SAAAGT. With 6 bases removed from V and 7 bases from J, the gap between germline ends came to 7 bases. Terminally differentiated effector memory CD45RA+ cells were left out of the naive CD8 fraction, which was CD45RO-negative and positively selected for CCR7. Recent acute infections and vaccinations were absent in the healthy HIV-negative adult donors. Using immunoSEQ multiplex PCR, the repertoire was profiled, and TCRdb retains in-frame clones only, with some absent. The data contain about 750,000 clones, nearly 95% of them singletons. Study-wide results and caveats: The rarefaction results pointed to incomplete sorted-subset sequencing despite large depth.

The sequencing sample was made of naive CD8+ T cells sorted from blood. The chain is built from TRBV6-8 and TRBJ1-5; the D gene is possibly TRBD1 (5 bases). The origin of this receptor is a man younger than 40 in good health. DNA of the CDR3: TGTGCCAGCAGATGGGGGCAGCCCCAGCATTTT. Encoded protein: CASRWGQPQHF.